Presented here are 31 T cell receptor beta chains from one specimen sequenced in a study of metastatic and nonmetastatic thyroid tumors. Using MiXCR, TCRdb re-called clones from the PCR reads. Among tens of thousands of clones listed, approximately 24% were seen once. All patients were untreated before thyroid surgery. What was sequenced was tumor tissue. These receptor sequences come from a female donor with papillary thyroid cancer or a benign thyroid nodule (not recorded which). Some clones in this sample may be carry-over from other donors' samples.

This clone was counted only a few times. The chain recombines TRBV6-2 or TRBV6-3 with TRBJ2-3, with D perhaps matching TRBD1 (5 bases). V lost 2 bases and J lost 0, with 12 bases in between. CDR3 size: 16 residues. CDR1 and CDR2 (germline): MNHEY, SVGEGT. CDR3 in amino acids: CASSYGIGVSTDTQYF. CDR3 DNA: TGTGCCAGCAGTTACGGAATAGGGGTGAGCACAGATACGCAGTATTTT.

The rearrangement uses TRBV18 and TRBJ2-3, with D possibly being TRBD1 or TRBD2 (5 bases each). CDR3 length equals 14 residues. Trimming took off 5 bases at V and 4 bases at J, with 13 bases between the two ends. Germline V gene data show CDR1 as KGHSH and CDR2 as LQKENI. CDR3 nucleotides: TGTGCCAGCTCATCCGACGGGGCGGCAGATACGCAGTATTTT. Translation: CASSSDGAADTQYF.

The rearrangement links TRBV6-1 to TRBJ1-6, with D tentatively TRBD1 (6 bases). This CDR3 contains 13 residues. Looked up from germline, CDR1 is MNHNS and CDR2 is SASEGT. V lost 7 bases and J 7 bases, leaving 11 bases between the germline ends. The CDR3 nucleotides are TGTGCCAGCATTGGACAGCAGAATTCACCCCTCCACTTT. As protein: CASIGQQNSPLHF.

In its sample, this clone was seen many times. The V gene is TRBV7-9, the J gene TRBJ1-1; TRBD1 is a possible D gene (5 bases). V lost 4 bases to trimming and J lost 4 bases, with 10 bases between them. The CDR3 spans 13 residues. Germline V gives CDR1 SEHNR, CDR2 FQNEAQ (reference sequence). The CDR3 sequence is CASSSGQGTEAFF. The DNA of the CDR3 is TGTGCCAGCAGCTCCGGTCAGGGCACTGAAGCTTTCTTT.

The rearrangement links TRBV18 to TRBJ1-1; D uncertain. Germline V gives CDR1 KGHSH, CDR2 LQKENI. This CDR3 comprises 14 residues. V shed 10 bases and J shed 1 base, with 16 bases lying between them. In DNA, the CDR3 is TGTGCCAACTCTCTAGTCGGTCGGAACACTGAAGCTTTCTTT. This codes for CANSLVGRNTEAFF. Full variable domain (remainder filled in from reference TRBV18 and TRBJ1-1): NAGVMQNPRHLVRRRGQEARLRCSPMKGHSHVYWYRQLPEEGLKFMVYLQKENIIDESGMPKERFSAEFPKEGPSILRIQQVVRGDSAAYFCANSLVGRNTEAFFGQGTRLTVV.

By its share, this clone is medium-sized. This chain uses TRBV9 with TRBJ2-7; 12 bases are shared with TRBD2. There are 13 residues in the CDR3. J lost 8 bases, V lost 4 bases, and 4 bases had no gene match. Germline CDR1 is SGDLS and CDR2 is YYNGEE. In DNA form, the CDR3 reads TGTGCCAGCAGCCGACTAGCGGGAGATCAGCAGTACTTC. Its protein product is CASSRLAGDQQYF.

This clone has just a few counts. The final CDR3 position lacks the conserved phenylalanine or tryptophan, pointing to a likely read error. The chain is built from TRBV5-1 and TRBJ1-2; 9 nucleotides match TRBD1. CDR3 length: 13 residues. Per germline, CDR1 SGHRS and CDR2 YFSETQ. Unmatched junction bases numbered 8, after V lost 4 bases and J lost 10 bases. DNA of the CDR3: TGCGCCAGCAGCCCGGACAGGGGTTTTGTCTACACCCTC. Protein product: CASSPDRGFVYTL.

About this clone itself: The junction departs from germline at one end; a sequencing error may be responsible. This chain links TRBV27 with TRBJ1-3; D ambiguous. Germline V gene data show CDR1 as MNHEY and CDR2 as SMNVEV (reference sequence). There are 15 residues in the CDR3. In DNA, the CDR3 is TGTGCCAGCAGCCCGGGCGGGAGCTCTGTAAACACCATATATTTT. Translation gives CASSPGGSSVNTIYF.

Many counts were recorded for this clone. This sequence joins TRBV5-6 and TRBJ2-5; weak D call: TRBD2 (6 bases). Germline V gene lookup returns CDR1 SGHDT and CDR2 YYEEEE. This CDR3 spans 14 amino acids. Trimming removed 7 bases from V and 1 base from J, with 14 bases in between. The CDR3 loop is CASGFRTIQETQYF. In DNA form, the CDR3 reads TGTGCCAGCGGTTTCCGGACTATCCAAGAGACCCAGTACTTC.

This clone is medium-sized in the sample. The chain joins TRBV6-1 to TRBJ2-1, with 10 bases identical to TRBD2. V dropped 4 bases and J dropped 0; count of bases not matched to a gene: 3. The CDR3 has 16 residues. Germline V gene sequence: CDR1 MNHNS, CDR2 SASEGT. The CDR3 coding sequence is TGTGCCAGCAGTGGTCCTAGCGGGAGCTCCTACAATGAGCAGTTCTTC. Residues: CASSGPSGSSYNEQFF.

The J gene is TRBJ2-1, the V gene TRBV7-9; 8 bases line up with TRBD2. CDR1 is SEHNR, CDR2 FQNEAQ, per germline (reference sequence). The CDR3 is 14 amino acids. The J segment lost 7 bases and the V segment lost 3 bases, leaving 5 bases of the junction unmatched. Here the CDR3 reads CASSFSGNKNEQFF. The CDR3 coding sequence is TGTGCCAGCAGCTTTAGCGGGAATAAAAATGAGCAGTTCTTC.

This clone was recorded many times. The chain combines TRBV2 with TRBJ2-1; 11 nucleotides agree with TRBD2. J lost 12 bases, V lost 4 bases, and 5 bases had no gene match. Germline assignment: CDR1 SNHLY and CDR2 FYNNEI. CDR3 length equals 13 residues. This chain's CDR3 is CASSVTSGGRQFF. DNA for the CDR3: TGTGCCAGCAGTGTAACTAGCGGGGGTAGGCAGTTCTTC.

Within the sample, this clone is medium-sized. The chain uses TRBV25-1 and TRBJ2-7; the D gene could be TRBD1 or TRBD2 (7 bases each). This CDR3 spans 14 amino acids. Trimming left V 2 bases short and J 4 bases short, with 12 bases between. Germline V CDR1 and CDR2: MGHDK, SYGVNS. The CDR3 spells CASSESGTDYEQYF. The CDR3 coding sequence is TGTGCCAGCAGTGAAAGCGGGACAGATTACGAGCAGTACTTC.

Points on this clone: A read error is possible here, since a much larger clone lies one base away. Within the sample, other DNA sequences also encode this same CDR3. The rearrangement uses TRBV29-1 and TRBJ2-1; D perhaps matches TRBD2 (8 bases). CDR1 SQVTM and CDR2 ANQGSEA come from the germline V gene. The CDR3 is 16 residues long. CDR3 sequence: CTVSNRGTSGHNEQFF. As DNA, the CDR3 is TGCACCGTAAGTAACAGGGGTACTAGCGGCCACAATGAGCAGTTCTTC.

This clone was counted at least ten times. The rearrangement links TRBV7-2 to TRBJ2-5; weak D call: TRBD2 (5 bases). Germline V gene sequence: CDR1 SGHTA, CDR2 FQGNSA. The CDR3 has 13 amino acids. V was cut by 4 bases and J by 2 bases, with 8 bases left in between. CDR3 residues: CASSYRTQETQYF. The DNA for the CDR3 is TGTGCCAGCAGCTATCGGACTCAAGAGACCCAGTACTTC.

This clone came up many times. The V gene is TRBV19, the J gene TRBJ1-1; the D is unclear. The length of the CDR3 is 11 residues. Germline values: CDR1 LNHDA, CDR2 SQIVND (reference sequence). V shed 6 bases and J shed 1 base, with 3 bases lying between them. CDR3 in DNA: TGTGCCAGTAGCGGGAACACTGAAGCTTTCTTT. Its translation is CASSGNTEAFF.

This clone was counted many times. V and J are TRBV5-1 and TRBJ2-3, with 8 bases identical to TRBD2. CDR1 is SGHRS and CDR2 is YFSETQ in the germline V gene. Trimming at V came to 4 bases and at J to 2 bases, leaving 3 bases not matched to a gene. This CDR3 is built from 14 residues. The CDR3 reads CASSTSGHTDTQYF. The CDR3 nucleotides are TGCGCCAGCAGCACTAGCGGCCACACAGATACGCAGTATTTT.

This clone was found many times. The CDR3: CASSGGDSAGANVLTF. In nucleotides, the CDR3 is TGTGCCAGCAGCGGGGGGGACAGTGCTGGGGCCAACGTCCTGACTTTC. The V and J genes are TRBV9 and TRBJ2-6; possibly TRBD1 for D (7 bases). The V end was cut by 3 bases, the J end by 2 bases, with 12 bases between. The CDR3 totals 16 residues. CDR1 SGDLS and CDR2 YYNGEE come from the germline V gene. Full variable domain (remainder filled in from reference TRBV9 and TRBJ2-6): DSGVTQTPKHLITATGQRVTLRCSPRSGDLSVYWYQQSLDQGLQFLIQYYNGEERAKGNILERFSAQQFPDLHSELNLSSLELGDSALYFCASSGGDSAGANVLTFGAGSRLTVL.

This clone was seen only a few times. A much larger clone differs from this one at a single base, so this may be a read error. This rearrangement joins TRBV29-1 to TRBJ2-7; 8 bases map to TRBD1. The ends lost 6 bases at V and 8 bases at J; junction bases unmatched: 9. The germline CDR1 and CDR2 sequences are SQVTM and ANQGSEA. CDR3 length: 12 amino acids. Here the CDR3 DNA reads TGCAGCGTCGGACAGGGCCTCTTCAAGCAGTACTTC. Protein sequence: CSVGQGLFKQYF.

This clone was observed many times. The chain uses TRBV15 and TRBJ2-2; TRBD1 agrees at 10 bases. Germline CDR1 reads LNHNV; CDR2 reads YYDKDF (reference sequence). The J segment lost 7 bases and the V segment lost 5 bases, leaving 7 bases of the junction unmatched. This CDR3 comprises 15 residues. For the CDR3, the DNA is TGTGCCACCAGCTCGGGGGACAGGGGAGTCGGGGAGCTGTTTTTT. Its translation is CATSSGDRGVGELFF.

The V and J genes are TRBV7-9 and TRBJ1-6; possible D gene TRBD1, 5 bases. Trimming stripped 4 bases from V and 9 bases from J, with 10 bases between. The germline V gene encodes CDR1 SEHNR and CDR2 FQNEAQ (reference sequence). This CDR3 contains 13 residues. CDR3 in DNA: TGTGCCAGCAGCTGGGACTTCGGTTCACCCCTCCACTTT. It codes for CASSWDFGSPLHF.

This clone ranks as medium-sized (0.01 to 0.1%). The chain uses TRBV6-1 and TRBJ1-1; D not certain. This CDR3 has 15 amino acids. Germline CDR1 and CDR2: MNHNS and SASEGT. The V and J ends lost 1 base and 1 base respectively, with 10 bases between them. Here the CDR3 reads CASSEGSWGNTEAFF. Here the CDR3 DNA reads TGTGCCAGCAGTGAAGGGTCCTGGGGGAACACTGAAGCTTTCTTT.

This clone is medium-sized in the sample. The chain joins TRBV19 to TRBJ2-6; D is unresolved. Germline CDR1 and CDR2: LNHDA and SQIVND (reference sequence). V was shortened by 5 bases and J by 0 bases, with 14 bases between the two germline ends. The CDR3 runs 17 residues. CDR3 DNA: TGTGCCAGTAGTTCAAAACGACCGAGCTCTGGGGCCAACGTCCTGACTTTC. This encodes CASSSKRPSSGANVLTF.

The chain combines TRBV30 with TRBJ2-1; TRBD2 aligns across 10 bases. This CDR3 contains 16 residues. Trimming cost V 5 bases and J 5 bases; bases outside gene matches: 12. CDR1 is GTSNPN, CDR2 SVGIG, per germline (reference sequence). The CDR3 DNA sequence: TGTGCCTGGGAGCTAGGGTGGACTAGCGGAAACAATGAGCAGTTCTTC. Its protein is CAWELGWTSGNNEQFF.

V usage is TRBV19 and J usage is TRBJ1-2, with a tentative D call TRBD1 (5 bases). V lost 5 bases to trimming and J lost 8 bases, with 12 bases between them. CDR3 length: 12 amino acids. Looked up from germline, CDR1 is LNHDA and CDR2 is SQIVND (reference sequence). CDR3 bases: TGTGCCAGTAGTGACCGGCAGGGCGGCTACACCTTC. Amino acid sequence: CASSDRQGGYTF.

The DNA of the CDR3 is TGCAGCGTTTCCCCCGGCGGGGGGCTTAACTACGAGCAGTACTTC. Protein sequence: CSVSPGGGLNYEQYF. This chain connects TRBV29-1 to TRBJ2-7; 8 bases fit TRBD2. In germline, CDR1 is SQVTM, CDR2 ANQGSEA. The trim removed 5 bases at V and 3 bases at J, leaving 12 bases unmatched. The CDR3 is 15 amino acids.

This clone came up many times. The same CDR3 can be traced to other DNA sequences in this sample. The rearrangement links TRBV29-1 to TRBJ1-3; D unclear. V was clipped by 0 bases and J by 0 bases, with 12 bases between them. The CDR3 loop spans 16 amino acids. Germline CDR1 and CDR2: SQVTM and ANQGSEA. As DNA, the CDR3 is TGCAGCGTTGAAGATCGGAAACATCGCTCTGGAAACACCATATATTTT. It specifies CSVEDRKHRSGNTIYF.

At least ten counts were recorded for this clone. The CDR3 region is CASSHNRANEQFF. CDR3 nucleotides: TGTGCCAGCAGCCACAACAGGGCAAATGAGCAGTTCTTC. This chain connects TRBV7-8 to TRBJ2-1, with TRBD1 as a possible D gene (6 bases). CDR1 and CDR2 (germline): SGHVS, FQNEAQ. Trimming removed 5 bases at V and 7 bases at J, with 12 bases between. The CDR3 length is 13 residues.

CDR3 sequence reads: CASNQGRGSPQHF. In DNA form, the CDR3 reads TGTGCCAGCAATCAGGGGCGAGGTTCTCCCCAGCATTTT. V is TRBV6-1 and J is TRBJ1-5; D is possibly TRBD1 (6 bases). This CDR3 comprises 13 residues. Germline V gene lookup returns CDR1 MNHNS and CDR2 SASEGT. V gave up 7 bases and J gave up 10 bases, with 17 bases separating them.

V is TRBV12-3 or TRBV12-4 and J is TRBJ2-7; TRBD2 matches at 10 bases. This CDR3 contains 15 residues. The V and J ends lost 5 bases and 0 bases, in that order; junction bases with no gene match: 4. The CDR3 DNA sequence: TGTGCCAGCAGTGTTGTAGCGGGAGGCTCCTACGAGCAGTACTTC. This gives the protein CASSVVAGGSYEQYF.

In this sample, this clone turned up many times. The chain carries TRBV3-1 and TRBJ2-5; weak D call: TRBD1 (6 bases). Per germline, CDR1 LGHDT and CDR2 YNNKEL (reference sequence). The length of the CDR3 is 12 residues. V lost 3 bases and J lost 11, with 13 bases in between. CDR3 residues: CASSQKTGPQYF. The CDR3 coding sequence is TGTGCCAGCAGCCAGAAAACAGGGCCGCAGTACTTC.